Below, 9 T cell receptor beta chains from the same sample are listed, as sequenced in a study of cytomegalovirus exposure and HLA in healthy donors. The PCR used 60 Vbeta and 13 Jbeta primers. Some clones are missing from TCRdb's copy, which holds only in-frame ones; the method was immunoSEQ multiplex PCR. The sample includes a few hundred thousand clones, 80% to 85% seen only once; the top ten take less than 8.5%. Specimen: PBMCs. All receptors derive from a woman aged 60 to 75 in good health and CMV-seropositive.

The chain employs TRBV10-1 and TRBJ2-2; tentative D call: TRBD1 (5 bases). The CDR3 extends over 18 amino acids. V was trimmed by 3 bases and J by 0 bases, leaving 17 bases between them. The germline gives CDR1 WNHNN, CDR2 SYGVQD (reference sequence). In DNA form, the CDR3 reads TGCGCCAGCAGTGAAGGACAAGGGTGGGCCTCGAACACCGGGGAGCTGTTTTTT. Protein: CASSEGQGWASNTGELFF.

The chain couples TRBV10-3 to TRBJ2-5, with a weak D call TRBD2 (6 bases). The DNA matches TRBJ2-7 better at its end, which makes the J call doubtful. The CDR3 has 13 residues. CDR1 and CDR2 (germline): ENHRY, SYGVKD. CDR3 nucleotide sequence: TGTGCCATCAGTGAGCGGGAGTCGGACGAGCAGTACTTC. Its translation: CAISERESDEQYF.

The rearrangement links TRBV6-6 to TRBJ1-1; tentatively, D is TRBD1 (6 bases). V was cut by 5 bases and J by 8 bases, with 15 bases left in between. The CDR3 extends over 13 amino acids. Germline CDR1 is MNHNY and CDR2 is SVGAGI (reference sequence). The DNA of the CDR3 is TGTGCCAGCAGTCCCCGGGACACTGGGGAAGCTTTCTTT. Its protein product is CASSPRDTGEAFF.

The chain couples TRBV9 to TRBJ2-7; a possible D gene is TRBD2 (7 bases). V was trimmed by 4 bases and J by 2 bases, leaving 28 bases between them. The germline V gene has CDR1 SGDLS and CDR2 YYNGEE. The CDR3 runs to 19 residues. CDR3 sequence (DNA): TGTGCCAGCAGCTTTTCAGGGGCTTTCGGCGGGAGCAATCCCTACGAGCAGTACTTC. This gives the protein CASSFSGAFGGSNPYEQYF.

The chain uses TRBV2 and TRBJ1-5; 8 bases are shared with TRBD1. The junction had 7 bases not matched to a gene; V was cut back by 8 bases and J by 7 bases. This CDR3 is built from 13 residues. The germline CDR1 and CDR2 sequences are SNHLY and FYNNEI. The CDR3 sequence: CASSQGERQPQHF. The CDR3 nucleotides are TGTGCCAGCTCACAGGGGGAAAGGCAGCCCCAGCATTTT.

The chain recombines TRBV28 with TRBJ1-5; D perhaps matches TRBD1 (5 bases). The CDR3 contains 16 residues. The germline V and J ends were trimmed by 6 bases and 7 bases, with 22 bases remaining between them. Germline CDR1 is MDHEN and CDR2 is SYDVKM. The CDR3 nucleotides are TGTGCCAGCAGCCCGGGGGGAAGGGGAAGGCTCCAGCCCCAGCATTTT. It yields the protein CASSPGGRGRLQPQHF.

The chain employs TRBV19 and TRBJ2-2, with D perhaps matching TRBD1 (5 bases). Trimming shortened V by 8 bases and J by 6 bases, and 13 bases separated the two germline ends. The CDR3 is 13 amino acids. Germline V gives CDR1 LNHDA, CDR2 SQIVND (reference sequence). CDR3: CASGPRDSGELFF. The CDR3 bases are TGTGCCAGTGGTCCCAGGGATTCCGGGGAGCTGTTTTTT.

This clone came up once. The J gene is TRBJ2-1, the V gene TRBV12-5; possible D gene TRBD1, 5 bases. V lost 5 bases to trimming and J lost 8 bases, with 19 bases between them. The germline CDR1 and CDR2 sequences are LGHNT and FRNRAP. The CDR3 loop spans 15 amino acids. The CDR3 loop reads CASGPPPLGVDEQFF. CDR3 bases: TGTGCTAGTGGTCCTCCTCCCCTAGGGGTCGATGAGCAGTTCTTC. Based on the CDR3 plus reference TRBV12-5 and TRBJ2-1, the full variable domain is DARVTQTPRHKVTEMGQEVTMRCQPILGHNTVFWYRQTMMQGLELLAYFRNRAPLDDSGMPKDRFSAEMPDATLATLKIQPSEPRDSAVYFCASGPPPLGVDEQFFGPGTRLTVL.

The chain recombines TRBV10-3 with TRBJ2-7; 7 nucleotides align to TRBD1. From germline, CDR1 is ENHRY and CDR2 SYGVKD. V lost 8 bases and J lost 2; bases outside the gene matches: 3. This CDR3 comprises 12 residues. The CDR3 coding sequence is TGTGCCATCCGGGACAGAACCTACGAGCAGTACTTC. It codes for CAIRDRTYEQYF.